Shown below are 9 T cell receptor beta chains from a single sample sequenced in a study of blood T cell repertoires in COVID-19. Some clones are missing from TCRdb's copy, which holds only in-frame ones; the method was immunoSEQ multiplex PCR. This sample carries fewer than 200,000 clones, less than 90% of them seen once, and the ten largest clones take 1% to 1.5%. The sequenced material came from PBMCs or T cells enriched from blood (not recorded which). Every receptor here comes from a human donor with acute COVID-19. The donor label of this sample is uncertain.

The chain is built from TRBV9 and TRBJ2-3; 10 nucleotides agree with TRBD2. The length of the CDR3 is 16 residues. With 0 bases clipped from V and 4 bases from J, the junction kept 5 bases outside the gene matches. Germline CDR1 and CDR2: SGDLS and YYNGEE. The chain's CDR3 is CASSVEAGGRSDTQYF. The CDR3 DNA sequence: TGTGCCAGCAGCGTAGAAGCGGGGGGGCGGTCAGATACGCAGTATTTT.

This chain connects TRBV5-1 to TRBJ1-1; the match to TRBD1 covers 7 bases. CDR1 is SGHRS and CDR2 is YFSETQ in the germline V gene. V shed 4 bases, J shed 0 bases, and the junction held 6 bases outside the gene matches. CDR3 length equals 15 residues. The CDR3 loop is CASSPRGQLNTEAFF. Written as DNA, the CDR3 is TGCGCCAGCAGCCCCCGGGGACAGTTGAACACTGAAGCTTTCTTT.

Here the CDR3 DNA reads TGTGCCAGCAGCTTGGGGGACTCGAACACTGAAGCTTTCTTT. The encoded protein is CASSLGDSNTEAFF. The chain combines TRBV5-6 with TRBJ1-1; possible D gene TRBD1, 5 bases. This CDR3 has 14 amino acids. V lost 0 bases to trimming and J lost 1 base, with 7 bases between them. Looked up from germline, CDR1 is SGHDT and CDR2 is YYEEEE. The complete variable domain, with remaining parts taken from reference TRBV5-6 and TRBJ1-1, reads DAGVTQSPTHLIKTRGQQVTLRCSPKSGHDTVSWYQQALGQGPQFIFQYYEEEERQRGNFPDRFSGHQFPNYSSELNVNALLLGDSALYLCASSLGDSNTEAFFGQGTRLTVV.

This chain connects TRBV30 to TRBJ2-1, with TRBD1 as a possible D gene (5 bases). Per germline, CDR1 GTSNPN and CDR2 SVGIG (reference sequence). Trimming pared 1 base from V and 9 bases from J, leaving 7 bases between. The CDR3 runs 11 residues. CDR3 nucleotide sequence: TGTGCCTGGAGTGAGGGGCCTGAGCAGTTCTTC. This codes for CAWSEGPEQFF.

V usage is TRBV6-5 and J usage is TRBJ1-3; D is unresolved. This CDR3 has 15 residues. With 0 bases removed from V and 0 bases from J, the gap between germline ends came to 6 bases. The germline CDR1 and CDR2 sequences are MNHEY and SVGAGI. CDR3 bases: TGTGCCAGCAGTTACTCTTCCGGCTCTGGAAACACCATATATTTT. Translation: CASSYSSGSGNTIYF.

This chain joins TRBV7-2 and TRBJ1-4, with 9 positions matching TRBD1. The germline V gene encodes CDR1 SGHTA and CDR2 FQGNSA. The CDR3 contains 17 residues. J lost 8 bases, V lost 6 bases, and 16 bases had no gene match. The CDR3 sequence is CASSYSGTGRLGEKLFF. The DNA of the CDR3 is TGTGCCAGCAGTTACTCCGGGACAGGGAGGCTTGGGGAAAAACTGTTTTTT. Complete variable domain (other parts from reference TRBV7-2 and TRBJ1-4): GAGVSQSPSNKVTEKGKDVELRCDPISGHTALYWYRQSLGQGLEFLIYFQGNSAPDKSGLPSDRFSAERTGGSVSTLTIQRTQQEDSAVYLCASSYSGTGRLGEKLFFGSGTQLSVL.

The rearrangement uses TRBV6-5 and TRBJ1-2; the D gene is possibly TRBD1 (6 bases). This CDR3 spans 15 amino acids. V dropped 2 bases and J dropped 2 bases, with 12 bases sitting between them. Germline assignment: CDR1 MNHEY and CDR2 SVGAGI. CDR3 nucleotides: TGTGCCAGCAGTTACGGGCAGGGGCACAACTATGGCTACACCTTC. It yields the protein CASSYGQGHNYGYTF.

Regarding this clone: Distinct nucleotide sequences in the sample also encode this CDR3. This sequence joins TRBV5-1 and TRBJ1-1, with unresolved D. The ends were cut back, 0 bases at V and 2 bases at J, with 8 bases in the middle. The germline CDR1 and CDR2 sequences are SGHRS and YFSETQ. CDR3 size: 14 residues. DNA of the CDR3: TGCGCCAGCAGCTTGGTCGGGAAAAACACTGAAGCTTTCTTT. This translates into CASSLVGKNTEAFF.

The V and J genes are TRBV27 and TRBJ2-7; 9 nucleotides line up with TRBD1. From germline, CDR1 is MNHEY and CDR2 SMNVEV (reference sequence). The V and J ends lost 10 bases and 1 base, in that order; junction bases with no gene match: 5. This CDR3 has 13 amino acids. The CDR3 sequence: CATRGQGSYEQYF. CDR3 sequence (DNA): TGTGCCACCAGGGGACAGGGTTCCTACGAGCAGTACTTC.